Presented here are 25 T cell receptor beta chains from one specimen sequenced in a study of graft-versus-host responses after intestinal transplantation. Libraries were prepared by immunoSEQ multiplex PCR; TCRdb keeps only in-frame clonotypes and omits some of them. The sample shows under 150,000 clones, 95% of them seen only once. Their antigens remain unidentified. Material: unstimulated CD8+ T cells sorted from spleen or lymph node cells, obtained before intestinal transplant. These receptors all stem from a human donor who received an intestinal transplant.

The chain uses TRBV7-9 and TRBJ2-5; 10 bases match TRBD1. The junction had 6 bases not matched to a gene; V was cut back by 5 bases and J by 3 bases. The length of the CDR3 is 15 residues. Germline values: CDR1 SEHNR, CDR2 FQNEAQ (reference sequence). In DNA form, the CDR3 reads TGTGCCAGCAGCCGATTGGGGACAGGGGAAGAGACCCAGTACTTC. It encodes CASSRLGTGEETQYF.

V and J are TRBV27 and TRBJ2-2; 7 bases line up with TRBD1. Germline CDR1 MNHEY, CDR2 SMNVEV (reference sequence). The J segment lost 5 bases and the V segment lost 4 bases, leaving 7 bases of the junction unmatched. This CDR3 spans 15 amino acids. CDR3: CASSWADRVTGELFF. The CDR3 region has the DNA TGTGCCAGCAGTTGGGCAGACAGGGTGACCGGGGAGCTGTTTTTT.

The rearrangement joins TRBV5-6 to TRBJ1-2, with D possibly matching TRBD1 (6 bases). CDR3 length: 14 amino acids. The ends were cut back, 2 bases at V and 4 bases at J, with 12 bases in the middle. Germline V gene lookup returns CDR1 SGHDT and CDR2 YYEEEE. The CDR3 loop reads CASSFQGLSYGYTF. The CDR3 bases are TGTGCCAGCAGCTTCCAGGGGTTGAGCTATGGCTACACCTTC. The variable domain in full, with the rest retrieved from reference TRBV5-6 and TRBJ1-2, is DAGVTQSPTHLIKTRGQQVTLRCSPKSGHDTVSWYQQALGQGPQFIFQYYEEEERQRGNFPDRFSGHQFPNYSSELNVNALLLGDSALYLCASSFQGLSYGYTFGSGTRLTVV.

CDR3 sequence (DNA): TGTGCCAGCAGCCGGATGACAGGGGGAGGGCAAGAGACCCAGTACTTC. Its protein is CASSRMTGGGQETQYF. The rearrangement joins TRBV27 to TRBJ2-5; TRBD1 agrees at 9 bases. The CDR3 totals 16 residues. The germline gives CDR1 MNHEY, CDR2 SMNVEV (reference sequence). The V and J ends lost 6 bases and 2 bases, in that order; junction bases with no gene match: 10.

The chain combines TRBV28 with TRBJ2-1; D is undetermined. The CDR3 sequence is 14 residues long. V was shortened by 5 bases and J by 2 bases, with 10 bases between the two germline ends. The V gene's germline CDR1 is MDHEN and CDR2 SYDVKM. The CDR3 DNA sequence: TGTGCCAGCAGTCCCTTGACCCCCTACAATGAGCAGTTCTTC. Translating it yields CASSPLTPYNEQFF.

CDR3: CASSTGLSDKDTQYF. DNA for the CDR3: TGTGCCAGCAGCACGGGACTTTCGGATAAGGATACGCAGTATTTT. J is TRBJ2-3 and V is TRBV27; a possible D gene is TRBD2 (6 bases). V shed 6 bases and J shed 6 bases, with 19 bases lying between them. Germline assignment: CDR1 MNHEY and CDR2 SMNVEV (reference sequence). This CDR3 comprises 15 residues.

As to this clone: Other DNA sequences in the sample encode the same CDR3. CDR3 nucleotide sequence: TGTGCCAGCAGCTTAGAAGGGGGTTCCTACGAGCAGTACTTC. Its translation: CASSLEGGSYEQYF. J is TRBJ2-7 and V is TRBV7-9; TRBD1 is a possible D gene (6 bases). V was pared by 1 base and J by 1 base, with 8 bases between. Looked up from germline, CDR1 is SEHNR and CDR2 is FQNEAQ (reference sequence). The CDR3 runs to 14 residues.

This chain connects TRBV11-2 to TRBJ1-4, with D possibly TRBD1 on 6 matching bases. The CDR3 is 18 residues long. CDR1 and CDR2 (germline): SGHAT, FQNNGV. Trimming removed 0 bases at V and 0 bases at J, with 14 bases between. The CDR3, as DNA: TGTGCCAGCAGCTTAGATGGGGGGGACATAGCAACTAATGAAAAACTGTTTTTT. Residues: CASSLDGGDIATNEKLFF.

The V gene is TRBV4-3, the J gene TRBJ2-7; 10 nucleotides match TRBD2. Germline V gene data show CDR1 as LGHNA and CDR2 as YSLEER. The length of the CDR3 is 15 residues. J was trimmed by 6 bases and V by 3 bases; bases with no gene match: 8. CDR3 nucleotide sequence: TGCGCCAGCAGCCAGGCTACTAGCGGGACTGCCGAGCAGTACTTC. Translating gives CASSQATSGTAEQYF.

The table lists this clone with a count of one. The chain has TRBV14 and TRBJ2-1; no definite D call. V was cut by 1 base and J by 7 bases, with 5 bases left in between. The germline V gene has CDR1 SGHDN and CDR2 FVKESK. CDR3 length equals 12 residues. CDR3 sequence reads: CASSQVGNEQFF. The CDR3 DNA sequence: TGTGCCAGCAGCCAAGTAGGGAATGAGCAGTTCTTC. The variable domain in full, completed from reference TRBV14 and TRBJ2-1, reads EAGVTQFPSHSVIEKGQTVTLRCDPISGHDNLYWYRRVMGKEIKFLLHFVKESKQDESGMPNNRFLAERTGGTYSTLKVQPAELEDSGVYFCASSQVGNEQFFGPGTRLTVL.

The V gene is TRBV27, the J gene TRBJ1-3; D uncertain. The CDR3 spans 15 residues. Germline assignment: CDR1 MNHEY and CDR2 SMNVEV (reference sequence). V was shortened by 0 bases and J by 0 bases, with 6 bases between the two germline ends. Here the CDR3 DNA reads TGTGCCAGCAGTTTATCTGCCAACTCTGGAAACACCATATATTTT. This sequence encodes CASSLSANSGNTIYF.

V gene TRBV6-5 combines with J gene TRBJ2-1; maybe TRBD2 (6 bases). Per germline, CDR1 MNHEY and CDR2 SVGAGI. The CDR3 consists of 15 residues. The V gene lost 0 bases and the J gene lost 6 bases, with 12 bases spanning the gap. The CDR3 coding sequence is TGTGCCAGCAGTTACTCTATACTAGCAGCCAATGAGCAGTTCTTC. Protein sequence: CASSYSILAANEQFF.

The chain couples TRBV2 to TRBJ2-7; D might be TRBD2 (5 bases). Trimming cost V 6 bases and J 3 bases, with 12 bases left between them. The CDR3 runs 13 residues. Looked up from germline, CDR1 is SNHLY and CDR2 is FYNNEI. CDR3 loop: CASSPYAGYEQYF. The CDR3 coding sequence is TGTGCCAGCAGCCCGTACGCGGGCTACGAGCAGTACTTC. The full variable domain, completed using reference TRBV2 and TRBJ2-7, is EPEVTQTPSHQVTQMGQEVILRCVPISNHLYFYWYRQILGQKVEFLVSFYNNEISEKSEIFDDQFSVERPDGSNFTLKIRSTKLEDSAMYFCASSPYAGYEQYFGPGTRLTVT.

This clone has just one count. This chain uses TRBV4-1 with TRBJ1-2; D may be TRBD1 (6 bases). Germline loops: CDR1 MGHRA, CDR2 YSYEKL. The CDR3 length is 13 residues. Trimming cost V 2 bases and J 6 bases, with 10 bases left between them. CDR3 amino acids: CASSQPGADGYTF. The CDR3 coding sequence is TGCGCCAGCAGCCAACCGGGGGCGGATGGCTACACCTTC.

This chain links TRBV7-9 with TRBJ2-7, with unresolved D. The ends were cut back, 2 bases at V and 5 bases at J, with 19 bases in the middle. CDR3 size: 16 residues. CDR1 is SEHNR, CDR2 FQNEAQ, per germline (reference sequence). The CDR3 sequence: CASSLTNRPTLNEQYF. CDR3 bases: TGTGCCAGCAGCTTAACGAACAGACCTACCCTTAACGAGCAGTACTTC.

V is TRBV19 and J is TRBJ1-2, with 8 bases lining up with TRBD1. Losses at the gene ends were 6 bases for V and 4 bases for J; bases not matched to a gene: 10. The CDR3 is 15 residues long. Germline values: CDR1 LNHDA, CDR2 SQIVND (reference sequence). CDR3 coding DNA: TGTGCCAGTAGGGCTGGGACAGGTGAACCCTATGGCTACACCTTC. The encoded protein is CASRAGTGEPYGYTF.

This chain connects TRBV25-1 to TRBJ2-5, with D maybe TRBD2 (6 bases). This CDR3 region has 16 residues. Deletions cut 6 bases from V and 1 base from J, with 18 bases between. CDR1 and CDR2 from the germline V gene are MGHDK and SYGVNS. CDR3 sequence reads: CASRGGMAGLQETQYF. The CDR3 DNA follows: TGTGCCAGCAGGGGGGGTATGGCAGGACTCCAAGAGACCCAGTACTTC.

This chain connects TRBV15 to TRBJ1-2; no clear D. Germline V gives CDR1 LNHNV, CDR2 YYDKDF (reference sequence). Trimming removed 0 bases at V and 4 bases at J, with 15 bases between. The CDR3 runs 16 residues. DNA of the CDR3: TGTGCCACCAGCAGAGATGTGGAAGAGAACCTCTATGGCTACACCTTC. Its translation is CATSRDVEENLYGYTF. The whole variable domain, remainder taken from reference TRBV15 and TRBJ1-2, is DAMVIQNPRYQVTQFGKPVTLSCSQTLNHNVMYWYQQKSSQAPKLLFHYYDKDFNNEADTPDNFQSRRPNTSFCFLDIRSPGLGDTAMYLCATSRDVEENLYGYTFGSGTRLTVV.

This clone was recorded only once. The chain employs TRBV7-9 and TRBJ2-1, with 13 nucleotides matching TRBD2. This CDR3 contains 16 residues. The V segment lost 4 bases and the J segment 10 bases; nucleotides outside the gene matches: 10. Germline V gene lookup returns CDR1 SEHNR and CDR2 FQNEAQ (reference sequence). CDR3 sequence: CASSSEVGLAGLEQFF. In DNA form, the CDR3 reads TGTGCCAGCAGCTCCGAGGTGGGACTAGCGGGACTAGAGCAGTTCTTC.

The chain recombines TRBV6-5 with TRBJ2-5; the D gene is possibly TRBD2 (6 bases). The J call is uncertain, as TRBJ2-7 better fits the DNA end. This CDR3 is built from 15 residues. Germline CDR1 MNHEY, CDR2 SVGAGI. In DNA, the CDR3 is TGTGCCAGCAGTTACGTAGCGGCCACCTCCTACGAGCAGTACTTC. Amino acid sequence: CASSYVAATSYEQYF.

CDR3 sequence: CASSLSDVEQFF. The CDR3 nucleotides read TGTGCCAGCAGTTTATCGGACGTTGAGCAGTTCTTC. The chain employs TRBV28 and TRBJ2-1; no firm D call. Trimming left V 1 base short and J 9 bases short, with 7 bases between. The germline CDR1 and CDR2 sequences are MDHEN and SYDVKM. The CDR3 sequence is 12 residues long.

J is TRBJ2-3 and V is TRBV2, with 13 bases that match TRBD2. The CDR3 contains 16 residues. Germline V gives CDR1 SNHLY, CDR2 FYNNEI. Trimming cost V 6 bases and J 3 bases; bases outside gene matches: 6. The CDR3, as DNA: TGTGCCAGCAGGAGGACTAGCGGGGGAACAACAGATACGCAGTATTTT. Amino acid sequence: CASRRTSGGTTDTQYF.

In this sample, this clone turned up once. The chain is built from TRBV28 and TRBJ2-7, with 7 bases that match TRBD2. Trimming removed 3 bases from V and 1 base from J; junction bases left unmatched: 9. The germline V gene encodes CDR1 MDHEN and CDR2 SYDVKM. The CDR3 is made up of 16 amino acids. CDR3 loop: CASSLVPLAASYEQYF. The CDR3 bases are TGTGCCAGCAGTTTGGTGCCCCTAGCGGCTTCCTACGAGCAGTACTTC.

The chain recombines TRBV5-1 with TRBJ1-1, with D hard to call. V was shortened by 0 bases and J by 2 bases, with 8 bases between the two germline ends. This CDR3 is 14 amino acids long. Germline V gene lookup returns CDR1 SGHRS and CDR2 YFSETQ. This chain's CDR3 is CASSLGAANTEAFF. CDR3 in DNA: TGCGCCAGCAGCTTGGGGGCCGCAAACACTGAAGCTTTCTTT.

J is TRBJ1-2 and V is TRBV11-2, with TRBD1 identical over 7 bases. The V gene end was trimmed by 5 bases and the J gene end by 8 bases; junction bases not matched to a gene: 8. The CDR3 has 13 amino acids. Per the germline V gene, CDR1 is SGHAT and CDR2 is FQNNGV. CDR3 residues: CASSNGQAGGYTF. As DNA, the CDR3 is TGTGCCAGCAGCAACGGACAGGCAGGGGGCTACACCTTC.